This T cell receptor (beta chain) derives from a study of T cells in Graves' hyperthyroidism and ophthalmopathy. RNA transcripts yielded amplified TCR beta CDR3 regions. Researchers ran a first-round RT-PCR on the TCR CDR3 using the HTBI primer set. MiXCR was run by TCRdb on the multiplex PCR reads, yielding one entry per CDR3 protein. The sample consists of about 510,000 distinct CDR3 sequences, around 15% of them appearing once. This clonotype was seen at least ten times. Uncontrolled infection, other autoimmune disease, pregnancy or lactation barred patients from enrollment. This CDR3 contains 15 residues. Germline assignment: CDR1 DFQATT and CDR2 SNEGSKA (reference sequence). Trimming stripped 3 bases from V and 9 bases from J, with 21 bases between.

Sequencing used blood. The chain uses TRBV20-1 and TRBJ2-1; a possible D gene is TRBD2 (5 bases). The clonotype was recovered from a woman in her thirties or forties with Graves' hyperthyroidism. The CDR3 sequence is CSARGSKWEWSEQFF. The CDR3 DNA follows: TGCAGTGCTAGGGGGAGTAAGTGGGAGTGGAGTGAGCAGTTCTTC.